The T cell receptor beta chain described here comes from a study of shared clonotypes between healthy human individuals. The study's findings and limits: Larger richness was generally estimated for naive than memory subsets. Despite large depth, sorted-subset datasets appeared incompletely sequenced.

Details on this clone: The antigen is not known.

The germline V gene encodes CDR1 MNHNS and CDR2 SASEGT. V shed 1 base, J shed 4 bases, and the junction held 2 bases outside the gene matches. The CDR3 spans 14 residues. Repertoires were generated with immunoSEQ multiplex PCR, while TCRdb's copy carries only in-frame clones and drops some. The sample has roughly 680,000 clones, 55% to 75% seen once. This TCR was sampled from a woman in her 30s in good health. This chain uses TRBV6-1 with TRBJ2-7; 9 nucleotides align to TRBD2. Sequenced input: memory CD4+ T cells sorted from blood. As to subset: CD45RA-negative fraction. CDR3 in DNA: TGTGCCAGCAGTGAAGGGACTAGCGCGTACGAGCAGTACTTC. As protein: CASSEGTSAYEQYF.